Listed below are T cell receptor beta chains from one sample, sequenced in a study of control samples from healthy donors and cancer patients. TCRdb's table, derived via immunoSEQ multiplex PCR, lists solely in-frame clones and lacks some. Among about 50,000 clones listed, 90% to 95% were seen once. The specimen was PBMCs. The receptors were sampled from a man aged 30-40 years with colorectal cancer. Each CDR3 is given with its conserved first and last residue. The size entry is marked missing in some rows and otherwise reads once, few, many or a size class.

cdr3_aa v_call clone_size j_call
CASSLQSLGGYEQYF TRBV7-2 . TRBJ2-7
CASSSQGPYSNQPQHF TRBV10-2 . TRBJ1-5
CASSLGTVREAFF TRBV12-3/TRBV12-4 . TRBJ1-1
CASSEISRVWNTGELFF TRBV6-1 once TRBJ2-2
CASSLEVAIAGELFF TRBV7-2 . TRBJ2-2
CASRIWTADTIYF TRBV11-2 . TRBJ1-3
CASSPQLTNEKLFF TRBV18 . TRBJ1-4
CASSRQSSYNEQFF TRBV5-5 . TRBJ2-1
CASSPGQTTDTQYF TRBV10-1 . TRBJ2-3
CASSFARIQETQYF TRBV7-2 . TRBJ2-5
CASSLTIQETQYF TRBV6-5 . TRBJ2-5
CASSQVKQNYGYTF TRBV4-3 . TRBJ1-2
CASSRTQGVVTDTQYF TRBV6-6 . TRBJ2-3
CASSQLSGGRDEQFF TRBV4-3 . TRBJ2-1
CSVEVPQGTGELFF TRBV29-1 . TRBJ2-2
CASSLGLAGTSTDTQYF TRBV5-1 . TRBJ2-3
CASEVGDRNTEAFF TRBV5-1 . TRBJ1-1
CASSAQEFVYGYTF TRBV19 once TRBJ1-2
CASISSLSGELFF TRBV6-5 . TRBJ2-2
CASLAPGEKLFF TRBV2 . TRBJ1-4
CASSPGVGPGSGGYGYTF TRBV27 . TRBJ1-2
CASRGQENTEAFF TRBV10-2 once TRBJ1-1
CASSLYLNTEAFF TRBV7-2 . TRBJ1-1
CASSQATGRADGYTF TRBV4-1 . TRBJ1-2
CASSEYHTGGYTF TRBV25-1 . TRBJ1-2
CASSPMAGTNNEQFF TRBV19 . TRBJ2-1
CASSLGGSDTQYF TRBV11-3 . TRBJ2-3
CASSFTGQGQSSGNTIYF TRBV5-5 . TRBJ1-3
CASSLDRDTEAFF TRBV5-1 . TRBJ1-1
CSVAGVGSDTQYF TRBV29-1 . TRBJ2-3
CASSLIPGPSEF TRBV5-6 once TRBJ1-3
CASSLDLGGRTYNEQFF TRBV11-2 . TRBJ2-1
CASSLDFGRGDTEAFF TRBV7-2 . TRBJ1-1
CASSYSTISGNTIYF TRBV6-6 . TRBJ1-3
CASSSGPGQAYEQYF TRBV5-1 once TRBJ2-7
CASSPTDRGPGNTIYF TRBV3-1/TRBV3-2 . TRBJ1-3
CASRVERENTEAFF TRBV6-5 . TRBJ1-1
CASTGTGREKLFF TRBV19 . TRBJ1-4
CASSPYSPGQISGNTIYF TRBV18 . TRBJ1-3
CASSQEGGITEAFF TRBV4-3 . TRBJ1-1
CAGAGGPTYEQYF TRBV2 . TRBJ2-7
CASSLIRQPQHF TRBV19 . TRBJ1-5
CASSSETGMNQPQHF TRBV7-9 . TRBJ1-5
CASSLTGTDTQYF TRBV5-1 . TRBJ2-3
CASSNHPDRVGQPQHF TRBV21-1 . TRBJ1-5
CASSNAGGLVAFF TRBV12-3/TRBV12-4 . TRBJ1-1
CSARTTGELFF TRBV20-1 . TRBJ2-2
CASSSGVGVMTGELFF TRBV11-3 . TRBJ2-2
CASSGGRWGKKGAAQETQYF TRBV10-2 . TRBJ2-5
CAWNKDGRNEQFF TRBV30 . TRBJ2-1
CASSGLSGGAVYNEQFF TRBV28 . TRBJ2-1
CASSQSARGYEQYF TRBV4-3 . TRBJ2-7
CASSSPGATDGYTF TRBV6-2/TRBV6-3 . TRBJ1-2
CASHSVGDPNEKLFF TRBV19 few TRBJ1-4
CASSLDSNQPQHF TRBV2 . TRBJ1-5
CASSINEQGHSPLHF TRBV19 . TRBJ1-6
CASSVGSAAEAFF TRBV10-2 once TRBJ1-1
CAWKRGRRDTEAFF TRBV30 . TRBJ1-1